These 21 T cell receptor beta chains came from one sample sequenced in a study of cytomegalovirus exposure and HLA in healthy donors. Using immunoSEQ multiplex PCR, the repertoire was profiled, and TCRdb retains in-frame clones only, with some absent. The sample records approximately 280,000 clones, around nine tenths being singletons. The sequenced material came from PBMCs. Receptors originate from a woman between 18 and 30 years old in good health and CMV-seronegative.

V usage is TRBV7-9 and J usage is TRBJ1-1, with a weak D call TRBD1 (5 bases). Trimming pared 1 base from V and 5 bases from J, leaving 8 bases between. The CDR3 is made up of 13 amino acids. Germline CDR1 and CDR2: SEHNR and FQNEAQ (reference sequence). The CDR3 loop is CASSLGGGTEAFF. The CDR3 DNA is TGTGCCAGCAGCTTAGGTGGGGGGACTGAAGCTTTCTTT.

The chain carries TRBV9 and TRBJ2-2, with 16 bases fitting TRBD2. V was clipped by 3 bases and J by 2 bases; unmatched bases: 4. CDR1 is SGDLS and CDR2 is YYNGEE in the germline V gene. The CDR3 is made up of 18 amino acids. In nucleotides, the CDR3 is TGTGCCAGCAGCGCGGGACTAGCGGGAGGGCCCAACACCGGGGAGCTGTTTTTT. It yields the protein CASSAGLAGGPNTGELFF.

The V and J genes are TRBV6-1 and TRBJ1-3; 8 nucleotides agree with TRBD1. Trimming removed 4 bases from V and 4 bases from J; junction bases left unmatched: 6. Germline lookup yields CDR1 MNHNS and CDR2 SASEGT. This CDR3 region has 15 residues. DNA for the CDR3: TGTGCCAGCAGTGCCCTGACAGGGGTAGGAAACACCATATATTTT. The encoded protein is CASSALTGVGNTIYF.

The rearrangement links TRBV28 to TRBJ2-7, with D unclear. V lost 4 bases, J lost 3 bases, and 7 bases lay in between. CDR1 MDHEN and CDR2 SYDVKM come from the germline V gene. The CDR3 runs 12 residues. The DNA of the CDR3 is TGTGCCAGCAGTTCACAGATCTACGAGCAGTACTTC. Its protein is CASSSQIYEQYF. The full variable domain, rest sourced from reference TRBV28 and TRBJ2-7, is DVKVTQSSRYLVKRTGEKVFLECVQDMDHENMFWYRQDPGLGLRLIYFSYDVKMKEKGDIPEGYSVSREKKERFSLILESASTNQTSMYLCASSSQIYEQYFGPGTRLTVT.

This rearrangement joins TRBV5-4 to TRBJ1-1; unclear D gene. V lost 3 bases and J lost 5, with 11 bases in between. The CDR3 consists of 13 residues. CDR1 is SGHNT, CDR2 YYREEE, per germline (reference sequence). In DNA, the CDR3 is TGTGCCAGCAGCTATGTTCCGGGGACTGAAGCTTTCTTT. Protein: CASSYVPGTEAFF.

This clone was detected once. The rearrangement joins TRBV18 to TRBJ1-1; D unresolved. This CDR3 spans 17 amino acids. Germline V gene sequence: CDR1 KGHSH, CDR2 LQKENI. Between the trimmed V and J ends, which lost 6 bases and 1 base, there was a span of 21 bases. DNA of the CDR3: TGTGCCAGCTCCCCAACAGCCAACATACTCTCGAACACTGAAGCTTTCTTT. Amino acids: CASSPTANILSNTEAFF.

The chain has TRBV28 and TRBJ1-6; 9 bases agree with TRBD1. Germline V gene lookup returns CDR1 MDHEN and CDR2 SYDVKM. J gave up 10 bases and V 5 bases, and 9 bases lay outside the gene matches. CDR3 length: 15 residues. CDR3 loop: CASSPNHRGRSPLHF. The DNA for the CDR3 is TGTGCCAGCAGTCCCAACCACAGGGGGCGGTCACCCCTCCACTTT.

The chain links TRBV4-2 to TRBJ1-2, with D hard to call. In germline, CDR1 is LGHNA, CDR2 YNFKEQ. The CDR3 sequence is 15 residues long. Trimming pared 0 bases from V and 4 bases from J, leaving 12 bases between. Written as DNA, the CDR3 is TGTGCCAGCAGCCAAGATCTCAAGGGAGCCTATGGCTACACCTTC. This translates into CASSQDLKGAYGYTF.

The chain employs TRBV30 and TRBJ1-1; D unclear. The CDR3 is made up of 13 amino acids. CDR1 and CDR2 from the germline V gene are GTSNPN and SVGIG (reference sequence). Trimming removed 2 bases from V and 1 base from J, with 8 bases in between. This chain's CDR3 is CAWSPTWNTEAFF. DNA of the CDR3: TGTGCCTGGAGTCCCACTTGGAACACTGAAGCTTTCTTT. Together with reference TRBV30 and TRBJ1-1, the CDR3 gives the full variable domain: SQTIHQWPATLVQPVGSPLSLECTVEGTSNPNLYWYRQAAGRGLQLLFYSVGIGQISSEVPQNLSASRPQDRQFILSSKKLLLSDSGFYLCAWSPTWNTEAFFGQGTRLTVV.

A note on this clone: Other DNA sequences in the sample encode the same CDR3. The chain couples TRBV7-6 to TRBJ2-2; 7 nucleotides match TRBD2. CDR3 length equals 14 residues. After removal of 1 base from V and 4 bases from J, the junction contained 0 bases not matched to a gene. The germline V gene encodes CDR1 SGHVS and CDR2 FNYEAQ. Here the CDR3 DNA reads TGTGCCAGCAGCTTAGGCGGGGGCACCGGGGAGCTGTTTTTT. Its translation is CASSLGGGTGELFF.

The chain joins TRBV10-3 to TRBJ2-2; D not resolved. This CDR3 comprises 13 residues. V lost 4 bases and J 8 bases, leaving 11 bases between the germline ends. The germline V gene encodes CDR1 ENHRY and CDR2 SYGVKD. This chain's CDR3 is CAISGSSSGELFF. The CDR3 nucleotides are TGTGCCATCAGTGGTAGCAGCTCAGGGGAGCTGTTTTTT.

This chain uses TRBV2 with TRBJ2-7; D possibly corresponds to TRBD1 (6 bases). Trimming took 3 bases from V and 3 from J, leaving 15 bases between them. The germline gives CDR1 SNHLY, CDR2 FYNNEI. This CDR3 has 15 amino acids. The CDR3 spells CASSDAGGHLYEQYF. The DNA of the CDR3 is TGTGCCAGCAGTGATGCTGGGGGACACCTCTACGAGCAGTACTTC.

This clone was detected only a few times. The chain combines TRBV5-6 with TRBJ1-6; TRBD1 matches at 7 bases. J gave up 9 bases and V 0 bases, and 6 bases lay outside the gene matches. This CDR3 contains 15 residues. CDR1 SGHDT and CDR2 YYEEEE come from the germline V gene. CDR3 sequence: CASSLGQGRISPLHF. CDR3 DNA: TGTGCCAGCAGCTTGGGACAGGGACGTATTTCACCCCTCCACTTT.

This chain links TRBV4-3 with TRBJ1-2, with 8 nucleotides matching TRBD1. The CDR3 has 17 amino acids. CDR1 is LGHNA, CDR2 YSLEER, per germline. Unmatched junction bases numbered 13, after V lost 1 base and J lost 6 bases. CDR3 bases: TGCGCCAGCAGCCAAGGGCCAGCCGGACAGGGTCCTGATGGCTACACCTTC. Translation gives CASSQGPAGQGPDGYTF.

The J gene is TRBJ1-1, the V gene TRBV6-1, with D possibly TRBD1 on 5 matching bases. CDR3 length equals 15 residues. The V gene lost 3 bases and the J gene lost 0 bases, with 11 bases spanning the gap. The germline V gene encodes CDR1 MNHNS and CDR2 SASEGT. DNA of the CDR3: TGTGCCAGCAGTGAGGGGCCAGGGTTGAACACTGAAGCTTTCTTT. Its translation: CASSEGPGLNTEAFF.

This clone was seen only a few times. The CDR3 end shows no conserved phenylalanine or tryptophan, and so a read error is likely. It is unclear where the CDR3 begins or ends on the DNA, so no DNA is shown, and the CDR3 is as TCRdb lists it. The rearrangement uses TRBV27 and TRBJ1-2; the table's D call TRBD1 went unverified against the DNA. CDR1 and CDR2 from the germline V gene are MNHEY and SMNVEV (reference sequence). The CDR3 has 10 residues if both end residues are counted. CDR3: CASLLDRPSG.

This chain joins TRBV4-2 and TRBJ1-2, with TRBD1 matching over 7 bases. CDR3 size: 15 residues. Germline assignment: CDR1 LGHNA and CDR2 YNFKEQ. The V gene end was trimmed by 1 base and the J gene end by 3 bases; junction bases not matched to a gene: 5. CDR3 sequence reads: CASSQAVGQDYGYTF. In DNA form, the CDR3 reads TGTGCCAGCAGCCAAGCGGTAGGACAGGACTATGGCTACACCTTC.

The chain uses TRBV5-1 and TRBJ1-1; maybe TRBD1 (5 bases). The V and J ends lost 7 bases and 2 bases respectively, with 9 bases between them. Germline assignment: CDR1 SGHRS and CDR2 YFSETQ. The CDR3 is made up of 12 amino acids. This CDR3 reads CASLGENTEAFF. In DNA, the CDR3 is TGCGCCAGCTTAGGGGAAAACACTGAAGCTTTCTTT.

V and J are TRBV30 and TRBJ2-7, with D perhaps TRBD2 (5 bases). Germline values: CDR1 GTSNPN, CDR2 SVGIG (reference sequence). V was pared by 1 base and J by 6 bases, with 16 bases between. The CDR3 has 14 amino acids. CDR3 sequence (DNA): TGTGCCTGGAGTGCTCCTTCGGGGTTAAGCGAGCAGTACTTC. Protein product: CAWSAPSGLSEQYF.

The chain has TRBV27 and TRBJ2-7; 8 bases agree with TRBD2. The V segment lost 5 bases and the J segment 3 bases; nucleotides outside the gene matches: 9. The CDR3 is 15 residues long. Per germline, CDR1 MNHEY and CDR2 SMNVEV (reference sequence). The CDR3 region has the DNA TGTGCCAGCAGTCCCCTAGCGGGCCCTTTCTACGAGCAGTACTTC. This gives the protein CASSPLAGPFYEQYF.

The count of this clone is one. The CDR3, as DNA: TGCGCCAGCAGCCAAGATGTTTACGGCAGGGAGAACACTGAAGCTTTCTTT. Translation: CASSQDVYGRENTEAFF. V and J are TRBV4-3 and TRBJ1-1; D is perhaps TRBD1 (5 bases). Germline V gives CDR1 LGHNA, CDR2 YSLEER. This CDR3 contains 17 residues. V shed 0 bases and J shed 1 base, with 15 bases lying between them.